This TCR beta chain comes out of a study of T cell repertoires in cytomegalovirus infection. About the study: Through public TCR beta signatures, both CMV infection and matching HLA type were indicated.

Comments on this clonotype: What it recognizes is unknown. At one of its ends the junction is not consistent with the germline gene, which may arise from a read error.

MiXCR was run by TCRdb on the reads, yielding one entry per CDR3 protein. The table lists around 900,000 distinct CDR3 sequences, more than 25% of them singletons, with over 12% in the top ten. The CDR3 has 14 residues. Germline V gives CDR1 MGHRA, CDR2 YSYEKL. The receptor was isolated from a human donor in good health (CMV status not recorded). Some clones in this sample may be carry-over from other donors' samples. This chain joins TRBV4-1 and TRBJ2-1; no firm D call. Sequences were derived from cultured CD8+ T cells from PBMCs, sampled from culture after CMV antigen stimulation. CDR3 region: CASSQDPGDNEQFF. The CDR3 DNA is TGTGCCAGCAGCCAAGATCCGGGTGACAATGAGCAGTTCTTC.